The 18 T cell receptor beta chains reported below all come from one sample, sequenced in a study of blood T cell repertoires in COVID-19. The repertoire was sequenced with immunoSEQ multiplex PCR; TCRdb's copy has only in-frame clones and lacks some. The sample has about 380,000 clones; more than 65% are singletons. Input material: peripheral blood. Receptor source: a human donor with acute or convalescent COVID-19. The donor label of this sample is uncertain.

The chain joins TRBV12-3 or TRBV12-4 to TRBJ2-1; possible D gene TRBD2, 5 bases. The length of the CDR3 is 12 residues. V lost 8 bases and J lost 6, with 11 bases in between. The CDR3 spells CASGTSSNEQFF. CDR3 DNA: TGTGCCAGCGGAACTAGTAGCAATGAGCAGTTCTTC.

The genes are TRBV7-9 and TRBJ1-3; D not certain. Germline CDR1 is SEHNR and CDR2 is FQNEAQ (reference sequence). With 5 bases removed from V and 4 bases from J, the gap between germline ends came to 6 bases. CDR3 length: 12 residues. CDR3 DNA: TGTGCCAGCAGCCCTTCCGGAAACACCATATATTTT. This sequence encodes CASSPSGNTIYF.

The rearrangement uses TRBV11-2 and TRBJ2-3; tentatively, D is TRBD1 (6 bases). The germline V gene encodes CDR1 SGHAT and CDR2 FQNNGV. The germline V and J ends were trimmed by 0 bases and 3 bases, with 10 bases remaining between them. The CDR3 consists of 15 residues. CDR3 sequence reads: CASSLEQGWTDTQYF. The CDR3 DNA reads as TGTGCCAGCAGCTTAGAGCAGGGGTGGACAGATACGCAGTATTTT.

The chain employs TRBV9 and TRBJ1-1, with a weak D call TRBD1 (5 bases). Trimming pared 6 bases from V and 10 bases from J, leaving 19 bases between. The CDR3 is 13 amino acids. The germline CDR1 and CDR2 sequences are SGDLS and YYNGEE. CDR3 sequence (DNA): TGTGCCAGCACCCCCGGTCCCGGGAGGGGAGCTTTCTTT. Encoded protein: CASTPGPGRGAFF.

This rearrangement joins TRBV7-9 to TRBJ1-5; TRBD1 is a possible D gene (6 bases). The CDR3 sequence is 13 residues long. Trimming took off 4 bases at V and 11 bases at J, with 15 bases between the two ends. The V gene's germline CDR1 is SEHNR and CDR2 FQNEAQ (reference sequence). The CDR3 is CASSSLGGEAQHF. In DNA, the CDR3 is TGTGCCAGCAGCTCCTTAGGGGGGGAGGCCCAGCATTTT.

The chain is built from TRBV6-1 and TRBJ1-6, with 9 bases lining up with TRBD1. The trim removed 4 bases at V and 11 bases at J, leaving 12 bases unmatched. The CDR3 consists of 16 residues. Germline CDR1 is MNHNS and CDR2 is SASEGT. The CDR3: CASSVIGTGITTPLHF. As DNA, the CDR3 is TGTGCCAGCAGTGTGATCGGGACAGGGATTACGACACCCCTCCACTTT.

This sequence joins TRBV6-5 and TRBJ1-4; 7 nucleotides line up with TRBD1. The CDR3 runs 13 residues. J was trimmed by 5 bases and V by 7 bases; bases with no gene match: 4. Germline CDR1 MNHEY, CDR2 SVGAGI. The CDR3 sequence: CASTGQRNEKLFF. The CDR3 DNA is TGTGCCAGCACGGGACAGAGGAATGAAAAACTGTTTTTT.

The rearrangement links TRBV28 to TRBJ2-2; TRBD2 agrees at 15 bases. The CDR3 totals 20 residues. Germline lookup yields CDR1 MDHEN and CDR2 SYDVKM. J was trimmed by 3 bases and V by 6 bases; bases with no gene match: 14. CDR3 bases: TGTGCCAGCAGGCCCGTTCCGGGACTAGCGGGAGGAGTATACACCGGGGAGCTGTTTTTT. Translation: CASRPVPGLAGGVYTGELFF.

This sequence joins TRBV30 and TRBJ1-5; D uncertain. V lost 2 bases and J 3 bases, leaving 8 bases between the germline ends. Germline CDR1 is GTSNPN and CDR2 is SVGIG (reference sequence). This CDR3 is 13 amino acids long. CDR3 region: CAWSLLDNQPQHF. The CDR3 DNA reads TGTGCCTGGAGTTTGCTAGACAATCAGCCCCAGCATTTT.

The V gene is TRBV9, the J gene TRBJ2-1, with TRBD1 identical over 10 bases. CDR3 length: 17 residues. Trimming took 3 bases from V and 3 from J; bases not matched to a gene: 9. Per germline, CDR1 SGDLS and CDR2 YYNGEE. The CDR3 protein is CASSASTRDRGYNEQFF. The CDR3 nucleotides read TGTGCCAGCAGCGCTTCGACCCGGGACAGGGGCTACAATGAGCAGTTCTTC.

Here the CDR3 reads CASSFSSGGVGEAFF. Here the CDR3 DNA reads TGCGCCAGCAGCTTCTCCAGCGGGGGAGTGGGTGAAGCTTTCTTT. The chain combines TRBV5-1 with TRBJ1-1, with D perhaps matching TRBD1 (5 bases). V shed 2 bases and J shed 7 bases, with 18 bases lying between them. This CDR3 is 15 amino acids long. Looked up from germline, CDR1 is SGHRS and CDR2 is YFSETQ.

The chain carries TRBV3-1 (or the pseudogene TRBV3-2) and TRBJ1-1; no clear D gene. Trimming removed 1 base from V and 1 base from J, with 7 bases in between. Germline values: CDR1 LGHDT, CDR2 YNNKEL (reference sequence). This CDR3 is 14 amino acids long. CDR3 nucleotides: TGTGCCAGCAGCCAAGGGCACGCGAACACTGAAGCTTTCTTT. It yields the protein CASSQGHANTEAFF.

The chain joins TRBV20-1 to TRBJ2-1; 8 bases line up with TRBD2. The trim removed 3 bases at V and 7 bases at J, leaving 8 bases unmatched. The CDR3 is 14 amino acids. From germline, CDR1 is DFQATT and CDR2 SNEGSKA (reference sequence). Written as DNA, the CDR3 is TGCAGTGCTAGTGTGTCTAGCGGGTGGAATGAGCAGTTCTTC. As protein: CSASVSSGWNEQFF.

The gene calls are TRBV2 and TRBJ1-2; 7 nucleotides agree with TRBD1. The CDR3 covers 16 residues. Germline loops: CDR1 SNHLY, CDR2 FYNNEI. V gave up 2 bases and J gave up 4 bases; unmatched junction bases: 10. The CDR3 DNA reads TGTGCCAGCAGTGAACCCCCGATGACAGGGTTCTATGGCTACACCTTC. Amino acids: CASSEPPMTGFYGYTF.

The V and J genes are TRBV7-9 and TRBJ2-1, with D maybe TRBD2 (5 bases). The germline V and J ends were trimmed by 5 bases and 7 bases, with 18 bases remaining between them. The germline V gene encodes CDR1 SEHNR and CDR2 FQNEAQ (reference sequence). The CDR3 is 15 amino acids. The CDR3 region is CASSADWIRLNEQFF. CDR3 nucleotides: TGTGCCAGCAGCGCTGACTGGATAAGACTAAATGAGCAGTTCTTC.

On this clone itself: The sample holds other DNA sequences that translate to the same CDR3. This rearrangement joins TRBV5-6 to TRBJ1-1; tentative D call: TRBD1 (6 bases). Germline V gene sequence: CDR1 SGHDT, CDR2 YYEEEE. V lost 4 bases, J lost 1 base, and 8 bases lay in between. The CDR3 loop spans 13 amino acids. The CDR3 DNA reads as TGTGCCAGCAGCGGGGGCCGGAACACTGAAGCTTTCTTT. Its protein product is CASSGGRNTEAFF.

The table lists this clone with a few counts. The chain joins TRBV6-5 to TRBJ2-7, with TRBD2 identical over 12 bases. This CDR3 has 16 residues. Germline loops: CDR1 MNHEY, CDR2 SVGAGI. With 4 bases clipped from V and 7 bases from J, the junction kept 11 bases outside the gene matches. The CDR3 is CASSLTSGSRGREQYF. CDR3 coding DNA: TGTGCCAGCAGTTTGACTAGCGGGAGTAGGGGGCGAGAGCAGTACTTC.

The chain uses TRBV3-1 (or the pseudogene TRBV3-2) and TRBJ2-2; TRBD2 matches 10 bases. The CDR3 runs 19 residues. The V gene's germline CDR1 is LGHDT and CDR2 YNNKEL (reference sequence). V shed 4 bases and J 7 bases; nucleotides not matched to a gene: 18. The CDR3 protein is CASSPLAGVARGEGGELFF. In DNA, the CDR3 is TGTGCCAGCAGCCCCCTAGCGGGGGTAGCCCGTGGTGAGGGCGGGGAGCTGTTTTTT.